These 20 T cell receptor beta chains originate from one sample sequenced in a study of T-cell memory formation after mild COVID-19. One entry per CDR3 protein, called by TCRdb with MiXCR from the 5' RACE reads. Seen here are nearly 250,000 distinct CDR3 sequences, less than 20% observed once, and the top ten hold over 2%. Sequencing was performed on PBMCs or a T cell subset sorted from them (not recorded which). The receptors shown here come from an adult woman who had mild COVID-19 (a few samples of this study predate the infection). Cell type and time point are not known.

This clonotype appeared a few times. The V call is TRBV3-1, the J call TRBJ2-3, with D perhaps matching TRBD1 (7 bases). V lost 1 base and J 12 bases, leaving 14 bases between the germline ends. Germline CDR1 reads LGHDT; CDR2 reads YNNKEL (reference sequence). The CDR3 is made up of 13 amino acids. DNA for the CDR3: TGTGCCAGCAGCCAAGTCGTAGGAGGGGGCCAGTATTTT. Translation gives CASSQVVGGGQYF.

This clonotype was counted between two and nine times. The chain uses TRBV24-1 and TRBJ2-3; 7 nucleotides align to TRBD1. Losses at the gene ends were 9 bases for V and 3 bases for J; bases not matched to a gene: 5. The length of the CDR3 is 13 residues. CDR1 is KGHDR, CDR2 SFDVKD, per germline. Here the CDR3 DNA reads TGTGCCACCTCCCCGGACAGGACAGATACGCAGTATTTT. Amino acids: CATSPDRTDTQYF.

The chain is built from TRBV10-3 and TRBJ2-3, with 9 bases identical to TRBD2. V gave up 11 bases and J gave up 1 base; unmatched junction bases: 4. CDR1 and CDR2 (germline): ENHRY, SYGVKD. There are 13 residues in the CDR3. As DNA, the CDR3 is TGTGCCGTAGCGGGAGAAGGCACAGATACGCAGTATTTT. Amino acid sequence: CAVAGEGTDTQYF.

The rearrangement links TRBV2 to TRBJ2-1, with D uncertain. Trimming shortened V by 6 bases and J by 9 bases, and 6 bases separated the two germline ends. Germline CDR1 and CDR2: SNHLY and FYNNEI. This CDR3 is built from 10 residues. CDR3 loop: CASRDLEQFF. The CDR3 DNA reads TGTGCCAGCAGGGACCTTGAGCAGTTCTTC.

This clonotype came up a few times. The CDR3 region has the DNA TGCGCCAGCAGCCATGACAGGGGGTCCTACGAGCAGTACTTC. Encoded protein: CASSHDRGSYEQYF. This chain connects TRBV4-1 to TRBJ2-7; 9 bases fit TRBD1. J lost 1 base, V lost 3 bases, and 1 base had no gene match. This CDR3 is built from 14 residues. CDR1 is MGHRA, CDR2 YSYEKL, per germline.

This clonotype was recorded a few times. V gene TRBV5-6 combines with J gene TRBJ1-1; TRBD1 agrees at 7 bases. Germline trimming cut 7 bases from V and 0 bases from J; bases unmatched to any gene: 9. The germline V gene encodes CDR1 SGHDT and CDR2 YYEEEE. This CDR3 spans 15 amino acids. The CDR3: CASHRQGFMNTEAFF. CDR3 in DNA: TGTGCCAGCCATAGACAGGGTTTCATGAACACTGAAGCTTTCTTT.

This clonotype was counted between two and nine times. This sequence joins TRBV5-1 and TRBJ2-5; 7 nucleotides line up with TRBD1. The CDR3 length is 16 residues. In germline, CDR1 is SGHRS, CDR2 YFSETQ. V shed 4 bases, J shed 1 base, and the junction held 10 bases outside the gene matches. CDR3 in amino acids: CASSPYLGQAQETQYF. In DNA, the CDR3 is TGCGCCAGCAGCCCCTATCTAGGACAGGCCCAAGAGACCCAGTACTTC.

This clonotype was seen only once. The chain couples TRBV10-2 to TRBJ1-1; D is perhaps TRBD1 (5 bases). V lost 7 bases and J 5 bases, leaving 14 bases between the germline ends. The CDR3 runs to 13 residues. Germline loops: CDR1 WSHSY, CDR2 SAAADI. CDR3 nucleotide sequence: TGCGCCAGCACTCTAATTGGGGGGACTGAAGCTTTCTTT. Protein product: CASTLIGGTEAFF.

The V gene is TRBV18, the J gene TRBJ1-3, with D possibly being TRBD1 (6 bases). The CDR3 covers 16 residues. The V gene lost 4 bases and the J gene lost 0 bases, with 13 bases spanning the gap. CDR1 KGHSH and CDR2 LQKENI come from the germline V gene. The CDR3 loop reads CASSHNTGPSGNTIYF. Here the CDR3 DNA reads TGTGCCAGCTCACACAATACAGGGCCCTCTGGAAACACCATATATTTT.

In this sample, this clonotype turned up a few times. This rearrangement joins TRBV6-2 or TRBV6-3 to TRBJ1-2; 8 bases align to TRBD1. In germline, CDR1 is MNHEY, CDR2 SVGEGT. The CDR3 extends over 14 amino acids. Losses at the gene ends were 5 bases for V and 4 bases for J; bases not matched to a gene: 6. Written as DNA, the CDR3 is TGTGCCAGCAGTACCGACAGGGGCGGCTATGGCTACACCTTC. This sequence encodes CASSTDRGGYGYTF.

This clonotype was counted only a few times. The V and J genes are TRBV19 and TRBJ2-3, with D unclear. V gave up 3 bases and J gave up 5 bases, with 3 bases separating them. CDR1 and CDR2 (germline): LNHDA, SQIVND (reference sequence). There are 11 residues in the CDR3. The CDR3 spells CASSIRDTQYF. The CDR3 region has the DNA TGTGCCAGTAGTATTCGAGATACGCAGTATTTT. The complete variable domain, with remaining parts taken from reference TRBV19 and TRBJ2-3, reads DGGITQSPKYLFRKEGQNVTLSCEQNLNHDAMYWYRQDPGQGLRLIYYSQIVNDFQKGDIAEGYSVSREKKESFPLTVTSAQKNPTAFYLCASSIRDTQYFGPGTRLTVL.

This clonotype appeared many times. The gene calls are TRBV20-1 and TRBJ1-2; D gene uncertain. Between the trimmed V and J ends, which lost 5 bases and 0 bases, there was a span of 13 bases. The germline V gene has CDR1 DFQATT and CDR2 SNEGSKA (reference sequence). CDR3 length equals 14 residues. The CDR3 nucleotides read TGCAGTGCTGCCCGGACCTACGCTAACTATGGCTACACCTTC. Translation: CSAARTYANYGYTF.

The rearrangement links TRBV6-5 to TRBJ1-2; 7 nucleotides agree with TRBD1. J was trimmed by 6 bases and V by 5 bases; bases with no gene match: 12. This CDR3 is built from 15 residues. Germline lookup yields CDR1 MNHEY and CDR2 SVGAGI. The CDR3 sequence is CASSPRDSLSHGYTF. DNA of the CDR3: TGTGCCAGCAGTCCCCGGGACAGTCTAAGCCATGGCTACACCTTC.

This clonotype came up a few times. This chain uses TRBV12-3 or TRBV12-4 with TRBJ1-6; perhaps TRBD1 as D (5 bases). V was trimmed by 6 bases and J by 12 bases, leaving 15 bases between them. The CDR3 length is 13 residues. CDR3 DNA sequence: TGTGCCAGCAGACCAACGGGGGATCTACCCCTCCACTTT. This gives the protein CASRPTGDLPLHF.

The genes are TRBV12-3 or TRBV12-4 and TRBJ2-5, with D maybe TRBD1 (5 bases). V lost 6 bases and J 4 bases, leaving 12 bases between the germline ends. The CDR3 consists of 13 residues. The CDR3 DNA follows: TGTGCCAGCAGCCTGACAGAACGAGAGACCCAGTACTTC. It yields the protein CASSLTERETQYF.

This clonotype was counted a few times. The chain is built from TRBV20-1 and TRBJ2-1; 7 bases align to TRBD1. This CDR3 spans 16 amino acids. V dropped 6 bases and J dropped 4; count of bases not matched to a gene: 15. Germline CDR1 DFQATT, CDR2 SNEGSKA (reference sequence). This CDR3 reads CSAQVPQGVTYNEQFF. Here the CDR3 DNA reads TGCAGTGCCCAGGTTCCCCAGGGGGTGACGTACAATGAGCAGTTCTTC.

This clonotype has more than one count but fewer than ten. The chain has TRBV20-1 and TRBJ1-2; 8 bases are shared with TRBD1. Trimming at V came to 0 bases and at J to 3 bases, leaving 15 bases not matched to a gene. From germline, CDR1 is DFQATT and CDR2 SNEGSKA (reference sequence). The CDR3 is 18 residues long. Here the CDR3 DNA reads TGCAGTGCTAGAGATTACCTGTCCCCGGGACAGGCCGACTATGGCTACACCTTC. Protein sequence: CSARDYLSPGQADYGYTF.

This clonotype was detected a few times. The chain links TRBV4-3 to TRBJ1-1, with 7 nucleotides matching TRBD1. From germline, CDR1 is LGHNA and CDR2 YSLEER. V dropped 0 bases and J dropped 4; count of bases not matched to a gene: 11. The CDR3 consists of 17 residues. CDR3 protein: CASSQDRGAGGVTEAFF. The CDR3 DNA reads TGCGCCAGCAGCCAAGATCGGGGGGCAGGGGGTGTCACTGAAGCTTTCTTT.

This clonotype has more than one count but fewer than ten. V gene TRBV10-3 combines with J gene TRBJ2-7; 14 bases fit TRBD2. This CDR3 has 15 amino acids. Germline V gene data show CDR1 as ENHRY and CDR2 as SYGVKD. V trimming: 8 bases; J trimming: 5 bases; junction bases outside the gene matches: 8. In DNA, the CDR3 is TGTGCCATCGGCTCCGGGACTAGCGGGAGTGACGAGCAGTACTTC. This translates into CAIGSGTSGSDEQYF.

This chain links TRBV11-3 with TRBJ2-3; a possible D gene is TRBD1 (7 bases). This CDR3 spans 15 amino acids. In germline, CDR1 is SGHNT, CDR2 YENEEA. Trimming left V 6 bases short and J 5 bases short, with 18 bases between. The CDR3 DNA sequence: TGTGCCAGCAGAAGAGGGGGCGCCGGGGGAGATACGCAGTATTTT. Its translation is CASRRGGAGGDTQYF.